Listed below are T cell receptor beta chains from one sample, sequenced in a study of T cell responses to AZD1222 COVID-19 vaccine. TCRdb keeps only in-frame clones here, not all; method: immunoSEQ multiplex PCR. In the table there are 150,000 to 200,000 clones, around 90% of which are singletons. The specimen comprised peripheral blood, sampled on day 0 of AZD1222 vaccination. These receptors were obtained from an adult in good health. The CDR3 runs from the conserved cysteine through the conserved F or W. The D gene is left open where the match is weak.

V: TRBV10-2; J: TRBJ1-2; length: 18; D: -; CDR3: CASSDPTPSADTSRGYTF
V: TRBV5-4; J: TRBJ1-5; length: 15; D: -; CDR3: CASSPGRGLGQPQHF
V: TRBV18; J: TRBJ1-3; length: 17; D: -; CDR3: CASSPETGTRAGNTIYF
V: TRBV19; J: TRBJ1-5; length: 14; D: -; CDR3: CASKGSYSNQPQHF
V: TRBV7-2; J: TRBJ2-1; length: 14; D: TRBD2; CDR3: CASSTRTSGSRQFF
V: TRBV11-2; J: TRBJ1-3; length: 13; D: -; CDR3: CASSLVQGNTIYF
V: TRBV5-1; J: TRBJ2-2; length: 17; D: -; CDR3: CASSLVVQPQSTGELFF
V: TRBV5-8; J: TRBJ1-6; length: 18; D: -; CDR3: CASSLARIGSSYNSPLHF
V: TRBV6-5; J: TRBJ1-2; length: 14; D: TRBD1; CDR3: CASSRDREGYGYTF
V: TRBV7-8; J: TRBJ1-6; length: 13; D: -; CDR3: CASSLERPSPLHF
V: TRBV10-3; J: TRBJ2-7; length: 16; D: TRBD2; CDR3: CAISDKRGGSSYEQYF
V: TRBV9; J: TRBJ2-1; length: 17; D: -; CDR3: CASSVSPWQGNYNEQFF
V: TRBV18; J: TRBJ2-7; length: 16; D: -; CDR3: CASSPPAGESLYEQYF
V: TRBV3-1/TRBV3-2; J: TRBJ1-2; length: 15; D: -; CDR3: CASSQDRRGPYGYTF
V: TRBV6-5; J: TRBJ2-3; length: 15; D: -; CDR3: CASSYRTVSTDTQYF
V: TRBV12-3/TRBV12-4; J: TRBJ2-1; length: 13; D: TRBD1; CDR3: CASSSIQGGEQFF
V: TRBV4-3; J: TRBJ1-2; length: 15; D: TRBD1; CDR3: CASSRKRTGDDGYTF
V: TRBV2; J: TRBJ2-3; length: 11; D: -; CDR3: CASTNTDTQYF
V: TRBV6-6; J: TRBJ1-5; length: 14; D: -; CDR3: CASSYSKQNQPQHF
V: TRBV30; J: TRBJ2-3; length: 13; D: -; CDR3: CAWTLSSTDTQYF
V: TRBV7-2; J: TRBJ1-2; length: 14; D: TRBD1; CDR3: CASSQTGGAYGYTF
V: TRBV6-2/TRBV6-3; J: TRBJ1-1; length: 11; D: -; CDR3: CASSYPARAFF
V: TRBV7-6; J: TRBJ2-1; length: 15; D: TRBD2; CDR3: CASSLASGMYNEQFF
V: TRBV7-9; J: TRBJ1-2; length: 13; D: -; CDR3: CASSSNRVHGYTF
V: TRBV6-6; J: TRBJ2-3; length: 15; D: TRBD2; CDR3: CASRTPSGYTDTQYF
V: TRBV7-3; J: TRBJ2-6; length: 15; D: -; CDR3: CASSLRGSGANVLTF
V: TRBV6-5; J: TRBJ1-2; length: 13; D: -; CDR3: CASRADTNYGYTF
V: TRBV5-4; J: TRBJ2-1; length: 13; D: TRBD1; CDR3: CASSSGQGGEQFF
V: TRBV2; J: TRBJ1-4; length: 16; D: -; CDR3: CASTGGLGSTNEKLFF
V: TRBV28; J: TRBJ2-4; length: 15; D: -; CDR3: CASSSGGVAKNIQYF
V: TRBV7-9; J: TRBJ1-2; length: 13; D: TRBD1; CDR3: CASSPDRADGYTF
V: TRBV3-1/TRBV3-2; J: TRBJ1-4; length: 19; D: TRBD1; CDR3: CASSQTTGGGKRTNEKLFF
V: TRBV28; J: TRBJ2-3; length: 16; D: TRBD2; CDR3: CASSPRLAGGPDTQYF
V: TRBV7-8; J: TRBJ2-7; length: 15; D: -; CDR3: CASSFVNSRADEQYF
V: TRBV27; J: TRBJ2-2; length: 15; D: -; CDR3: CASSFYLGGTGELFF
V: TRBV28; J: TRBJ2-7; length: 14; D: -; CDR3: CASSLEVAASEQYF
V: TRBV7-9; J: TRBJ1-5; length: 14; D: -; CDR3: CASSLVSSNQPQHF
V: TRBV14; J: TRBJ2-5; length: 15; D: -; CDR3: CASSQVSALQETQYF
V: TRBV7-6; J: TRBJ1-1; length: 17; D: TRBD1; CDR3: CASSLAGGSFMNTEAFF
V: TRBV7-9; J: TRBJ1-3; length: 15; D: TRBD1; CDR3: CASSFRQGIGNTIYF
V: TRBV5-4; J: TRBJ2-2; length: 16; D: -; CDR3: CASSFTVTRDTGELFF
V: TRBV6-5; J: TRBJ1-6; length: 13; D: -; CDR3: CASSSWGDSPLHF
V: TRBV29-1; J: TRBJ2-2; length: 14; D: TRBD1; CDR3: CSVAGQGNTGELFF
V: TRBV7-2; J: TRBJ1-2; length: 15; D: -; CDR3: CASSFNPTLARGYTF
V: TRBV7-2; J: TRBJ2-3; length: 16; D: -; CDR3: CASSLGLGADTDTQYF
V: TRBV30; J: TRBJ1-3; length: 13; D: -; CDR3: CAWCEGSGNTIYF
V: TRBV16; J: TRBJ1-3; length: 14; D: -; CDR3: CASSQSIQGNTIYF
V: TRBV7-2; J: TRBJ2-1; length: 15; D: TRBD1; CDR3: CASRQGGQGYNEQFF
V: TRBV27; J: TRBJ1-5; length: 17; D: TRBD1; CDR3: CASSPQRDSGINQPQHF
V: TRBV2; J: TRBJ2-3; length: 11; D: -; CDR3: CASSVGDTQYF
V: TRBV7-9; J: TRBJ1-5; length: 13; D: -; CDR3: CASMLGWGQPQHF
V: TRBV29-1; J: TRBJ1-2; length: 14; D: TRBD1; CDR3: CSVEDQPGGSGYTF
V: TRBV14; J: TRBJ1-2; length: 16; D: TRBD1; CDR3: CASSHPSQGLVAGYTF
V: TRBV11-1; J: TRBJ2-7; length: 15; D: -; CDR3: CASSLLGTSSYEQYF
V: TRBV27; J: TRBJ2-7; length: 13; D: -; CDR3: CASSPAPRGEQYF
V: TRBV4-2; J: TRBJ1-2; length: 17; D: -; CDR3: CASSQDIGAGVGYGYTF
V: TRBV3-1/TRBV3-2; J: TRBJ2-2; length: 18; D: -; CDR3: CASSQDLLWAANTGELFF